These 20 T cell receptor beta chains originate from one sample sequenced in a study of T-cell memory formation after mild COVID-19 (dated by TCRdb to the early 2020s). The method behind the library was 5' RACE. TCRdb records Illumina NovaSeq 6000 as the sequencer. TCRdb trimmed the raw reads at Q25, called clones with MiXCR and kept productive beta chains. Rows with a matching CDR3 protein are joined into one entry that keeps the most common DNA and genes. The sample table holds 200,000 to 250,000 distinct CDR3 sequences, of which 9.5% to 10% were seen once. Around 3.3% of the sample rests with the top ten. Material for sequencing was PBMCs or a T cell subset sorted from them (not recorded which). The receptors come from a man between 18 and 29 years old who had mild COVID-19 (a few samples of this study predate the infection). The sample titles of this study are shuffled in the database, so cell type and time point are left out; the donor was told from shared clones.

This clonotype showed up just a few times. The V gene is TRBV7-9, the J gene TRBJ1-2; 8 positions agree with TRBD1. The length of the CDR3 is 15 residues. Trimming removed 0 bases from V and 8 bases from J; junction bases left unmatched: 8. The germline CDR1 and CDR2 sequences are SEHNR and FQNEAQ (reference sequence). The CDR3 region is CASSLAGQGVRGYTF. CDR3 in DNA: TGTGCCAGCAGCTTAGCCGGACAGGGAGTGCGCGGCTACACCTTC.

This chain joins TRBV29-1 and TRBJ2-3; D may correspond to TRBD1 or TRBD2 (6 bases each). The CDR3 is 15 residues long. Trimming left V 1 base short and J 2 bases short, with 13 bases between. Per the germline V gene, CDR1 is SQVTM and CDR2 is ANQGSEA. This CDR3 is CSVEVMGGVTDTQYF. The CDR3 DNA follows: TGCAGCGTTGAAGTCATGGGGGGCGTCACAGATACGCAGTATTTT.

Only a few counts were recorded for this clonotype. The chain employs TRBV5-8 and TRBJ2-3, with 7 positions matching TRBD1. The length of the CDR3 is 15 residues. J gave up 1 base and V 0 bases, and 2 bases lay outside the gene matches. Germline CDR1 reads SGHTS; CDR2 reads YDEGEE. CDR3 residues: CASSLGQGGTDTQYF. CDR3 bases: TGTGCCAGCAGCTTGGGACAGGGTGGCACAGATACGCAGTATTTT.

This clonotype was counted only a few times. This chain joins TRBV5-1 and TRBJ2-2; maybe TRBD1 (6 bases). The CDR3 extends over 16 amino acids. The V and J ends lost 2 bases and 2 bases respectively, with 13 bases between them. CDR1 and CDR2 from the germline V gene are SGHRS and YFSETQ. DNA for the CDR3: TGCGCCAGCAGCTTCTCCGGGACACTTAACACCGGGGAGCTGTTTTTT. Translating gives CASSFSGTLNTGELFF.

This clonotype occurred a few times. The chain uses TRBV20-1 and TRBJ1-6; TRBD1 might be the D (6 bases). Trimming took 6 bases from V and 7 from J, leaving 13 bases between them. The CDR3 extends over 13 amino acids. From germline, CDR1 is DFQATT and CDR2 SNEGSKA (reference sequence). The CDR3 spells CSAKQGSNSPLHF. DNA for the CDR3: TGCAGTGCGAAACAGGGAAGCAATTCACCCCTCCACTTT.

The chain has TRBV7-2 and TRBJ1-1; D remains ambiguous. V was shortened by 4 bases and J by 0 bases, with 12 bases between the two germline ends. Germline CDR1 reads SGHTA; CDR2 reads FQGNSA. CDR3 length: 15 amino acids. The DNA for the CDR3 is TGTGCCAGCAGCTCGACCGGGGTTCTGAACACTGAAGCTTTCTTT. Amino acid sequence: CASSSTGVLNTEAFF.

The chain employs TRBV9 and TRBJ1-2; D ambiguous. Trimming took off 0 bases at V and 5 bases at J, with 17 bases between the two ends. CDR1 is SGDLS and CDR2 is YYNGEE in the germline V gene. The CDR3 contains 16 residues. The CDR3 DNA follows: TGTGCCAGCAGCGTAGACGCCGGAAATGGTCGATATGGCTACACCTTC. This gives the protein CASSVDAGNGRYGYTF.

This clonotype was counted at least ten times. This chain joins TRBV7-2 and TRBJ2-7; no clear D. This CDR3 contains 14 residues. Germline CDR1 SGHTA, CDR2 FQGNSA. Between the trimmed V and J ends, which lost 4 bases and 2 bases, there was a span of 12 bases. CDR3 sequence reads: CASSSYLRAYEQYF. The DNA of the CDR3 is TGTGCCAGCAGCTCCTACCTAAGGGCCTACGAGCAGTACTTC. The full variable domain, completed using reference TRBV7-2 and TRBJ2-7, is GAGVSQSPSNKVTEKGKDVELRCDPISGHTALYWYRQSLGQGLEFLIYFQGNSAPDKSGLPSDRFSAERTGGSVSTLTIQRTQQEDSAVYLCASSSYLRAYEQYFGPGTRLTVT.

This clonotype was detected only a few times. Written as DNA, the CDR3 is TGTGCCAGCAGCTTAGTTGTCCTTGGGGGCTCGAACACCGGGGAGCTGTTTTTT. It translates to CASSLVVLGGSNTGELFF. The chain combines TRBV7-6 with TRBJ2-2; perhaps TRBD1 as D (6 bases). V lost 1 base, J lost 0 bases, and 15 bases lay in between. This CDR3 has 18 residues. From germline, CDR1 is SGHVS and CDR2 FNYEAQ.

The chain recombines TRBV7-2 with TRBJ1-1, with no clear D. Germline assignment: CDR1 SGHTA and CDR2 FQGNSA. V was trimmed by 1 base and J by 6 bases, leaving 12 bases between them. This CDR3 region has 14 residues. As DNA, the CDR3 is TGTGCCAGCAGCTTAGTATGGTCTAAACCTGAAGCTTTCTTT. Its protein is CASSLVWSKPEAFF.

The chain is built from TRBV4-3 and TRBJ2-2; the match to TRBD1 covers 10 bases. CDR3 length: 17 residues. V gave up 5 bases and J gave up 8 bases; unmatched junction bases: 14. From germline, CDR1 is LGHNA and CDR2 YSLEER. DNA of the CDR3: TGCGCCAGCAGCGCTTTAGAGGGACAGGGGCCAGGGGGGGAGCTGTTTTTT. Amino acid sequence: CASSALEGQGPGGELFF.

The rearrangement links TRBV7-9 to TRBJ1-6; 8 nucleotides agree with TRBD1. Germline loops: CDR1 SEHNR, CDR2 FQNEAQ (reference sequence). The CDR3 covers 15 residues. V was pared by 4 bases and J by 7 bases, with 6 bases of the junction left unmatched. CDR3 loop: CASSYRTGRNSPLHF. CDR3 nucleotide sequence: TGTGCCAGCAGCTATCGGACAGGGAGGAATTCACCCCTCCACTTT.

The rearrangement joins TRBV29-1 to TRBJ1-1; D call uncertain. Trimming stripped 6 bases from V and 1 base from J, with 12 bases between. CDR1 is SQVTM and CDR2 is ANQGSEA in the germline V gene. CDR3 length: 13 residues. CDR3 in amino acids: CSVMWYGNTEAFF. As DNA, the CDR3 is TGCAGCGTGATGTGGTATGGGAACACTGAAGCTTTCTTT.

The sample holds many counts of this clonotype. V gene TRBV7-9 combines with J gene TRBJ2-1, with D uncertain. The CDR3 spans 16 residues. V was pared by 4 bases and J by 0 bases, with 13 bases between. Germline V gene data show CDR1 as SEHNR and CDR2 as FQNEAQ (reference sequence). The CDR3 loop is CASSWASASSYNEQFF. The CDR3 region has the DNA TGTGCCAGCAGCTGGGCGTCGGCTAGCTCCTACAATGAGCAGTTCTTC.

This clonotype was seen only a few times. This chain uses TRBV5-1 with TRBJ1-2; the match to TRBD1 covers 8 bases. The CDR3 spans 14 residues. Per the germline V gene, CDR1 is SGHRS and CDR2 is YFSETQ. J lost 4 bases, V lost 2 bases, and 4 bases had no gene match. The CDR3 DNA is TGCGCCAGCAGCTTTGCAGGGGGCCTCTATGGCTACACCTTC. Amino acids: CASSFAGGLYGYTF. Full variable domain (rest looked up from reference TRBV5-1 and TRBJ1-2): KAGVTQTPRYLIKTRGQQVTLSCSPISGHRSVSWYQQTPGQGLQFLFEYFSETQRNKGNFPGRFSGRQFSNSRSEMNVSTLELGDSALYLCASSFAGGLYGYTFGSGTRLTVV.

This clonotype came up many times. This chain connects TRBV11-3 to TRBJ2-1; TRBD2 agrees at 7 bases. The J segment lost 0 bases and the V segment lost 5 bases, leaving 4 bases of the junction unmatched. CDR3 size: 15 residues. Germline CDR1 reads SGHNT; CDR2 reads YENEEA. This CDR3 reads CASSKSGDSYNEQFF. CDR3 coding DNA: TGTGCCAGCAGCAAAAGCGGGGACTCCTACAATGAGCAGTTCTTC.

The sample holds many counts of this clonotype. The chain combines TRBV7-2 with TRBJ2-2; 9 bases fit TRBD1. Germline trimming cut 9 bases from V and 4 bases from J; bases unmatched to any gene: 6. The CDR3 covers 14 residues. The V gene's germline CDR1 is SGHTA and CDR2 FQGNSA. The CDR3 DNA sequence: TGTGCCAGTTTACAGGGGGCTAGCACCGGGGAGCTGTTTTTT. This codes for CASLQGASTGELFF.

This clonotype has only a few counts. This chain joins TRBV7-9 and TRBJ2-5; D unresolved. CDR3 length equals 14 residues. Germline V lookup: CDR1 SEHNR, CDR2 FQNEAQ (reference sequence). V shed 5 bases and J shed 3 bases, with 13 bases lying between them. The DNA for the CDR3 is TGTGCCAGCAGCCCCGGGCTAGTCGAAGAGACCCAGTACTTC. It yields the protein CASSPGLVEETQYF. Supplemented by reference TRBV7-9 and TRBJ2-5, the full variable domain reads DTGVSQNPRHKITKRGQNVTFRCDPISEHNRLYWYRQTLGQGPEFLTYFQNEAQLEKSRLLSDRFSAERPKGSFSTLEIQRTEQGDSAMYLCASSPGLVEETQYFGPGTRLLVL.

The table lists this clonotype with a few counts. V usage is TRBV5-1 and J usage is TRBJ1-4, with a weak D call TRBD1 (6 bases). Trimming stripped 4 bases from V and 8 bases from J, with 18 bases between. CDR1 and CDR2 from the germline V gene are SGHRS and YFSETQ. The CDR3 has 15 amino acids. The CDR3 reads CASSNGTLMGEKLFF. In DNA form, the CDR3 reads TGCGCCAGCAGCAACGGGACACTTATGGGGGAAAAACTGTTTTTT.

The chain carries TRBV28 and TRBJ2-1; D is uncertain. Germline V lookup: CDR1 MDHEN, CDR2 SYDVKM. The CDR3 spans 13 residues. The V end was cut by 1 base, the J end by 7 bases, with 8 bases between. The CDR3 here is CASSLSSFNEQFF. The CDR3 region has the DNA TGTGCCAGCAGTTTATCGTCCTTTAATGAGCAGTTCTTC.